This entry is about one T cell receptor beta chain. Per germline, CDR1 SGHTS and CDR2 YDEGEE. CDR3 size: 15 residues. V lost 2 bases and J 5 bases, leaving 16 bases between the germline ends. This sample was included in a study of shared T cell receptors in the human thymus. The protocol was immunoSEQ multiplex PCR, while the TCRdb copy is restricted to in-frame clones and leaves out a portion. The sample holds 640,000 or so clones; roughly 86% are singletons and the top ten take more than 0.009%. These data also featured in a second study, about human thymus T cells. From that study: The source of the thymus tissue was resections taken during corrective heart surgery. Use of V and J genes seemed skewed within the thymic and blood repertoires. In unrelated individuals, thymic repertoires overlapped highly, according to related research.

This chain connects TRBV5-8 to TRBJ2-5, with D possibly being TRBD2 (6 bases). Sequencing was carried out using thymocytes. The receptor was derived from a boy younger than two with a congenital heart defect. The CDR3 DNA is TGTGCCAGCAGCTTACCCGTTGGAGGGAGCGAGACCCAGTACTTC. Protein product: CASSLPVGGSETQYF.